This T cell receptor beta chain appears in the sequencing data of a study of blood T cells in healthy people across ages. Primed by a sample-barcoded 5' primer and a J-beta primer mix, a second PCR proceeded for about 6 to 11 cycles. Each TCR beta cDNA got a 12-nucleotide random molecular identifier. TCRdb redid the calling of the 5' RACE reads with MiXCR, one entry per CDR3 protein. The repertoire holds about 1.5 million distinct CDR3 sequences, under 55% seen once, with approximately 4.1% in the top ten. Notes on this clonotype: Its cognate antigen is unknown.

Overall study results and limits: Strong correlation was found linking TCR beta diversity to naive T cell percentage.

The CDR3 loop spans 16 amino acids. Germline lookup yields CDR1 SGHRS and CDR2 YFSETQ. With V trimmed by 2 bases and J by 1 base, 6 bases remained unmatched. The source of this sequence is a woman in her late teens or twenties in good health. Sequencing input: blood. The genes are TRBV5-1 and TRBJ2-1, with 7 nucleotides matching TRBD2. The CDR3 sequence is CASSFGLAASYNEQFF. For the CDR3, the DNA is TGCGCCAGCAGCTTTGGGCTAGCGGCTTCCTACAATGAGCAGTTCTTC.